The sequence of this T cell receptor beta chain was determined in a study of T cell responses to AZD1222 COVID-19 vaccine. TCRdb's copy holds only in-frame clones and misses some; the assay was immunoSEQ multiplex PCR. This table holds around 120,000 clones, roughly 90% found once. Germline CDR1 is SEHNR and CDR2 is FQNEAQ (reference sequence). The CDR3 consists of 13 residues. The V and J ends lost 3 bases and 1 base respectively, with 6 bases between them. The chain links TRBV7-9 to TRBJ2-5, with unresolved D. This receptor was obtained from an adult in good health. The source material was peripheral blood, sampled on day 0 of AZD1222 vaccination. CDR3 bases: TGTGCCAGCAGCTTCTCCGCCCAAGAGACCCAGTACTTC. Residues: CASSFSAQETQYF. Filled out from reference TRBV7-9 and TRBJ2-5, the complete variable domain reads DTGVSQNPRHKITKRGQNVTFRCDPISEHNRLYWYRQTLGQGPEFLTYFQNEAQLEKSRLLSDRFSAERPKGSFSTLEIQRTEQGDSAMYLCASSFSAQETQYFGPGTRLLVL.